This TCR beta chain was retrieved from a study of tumor-infiltrating lymphocytes in primary liver carcinoma. Study as a whole: Subjects consisted of male and female patients aged 30 to 69 years. The neoplasms were of stage T1-T3 N0M0, with dimensions of roughly 4.2 to 10 cm across.

This CDR3 is 15 amino acids long. Deletions cut 7 bases from V and 4 bases from J, with 19 bases between. Germline values: CDR1 MDHEN, CDR2 SYDVKM. The template, about 500 ng total RNA, yielded TCR beta cDNA made with a constant-region primer. A slightly modified ARM-PCR protocol with three nested multiplex PCR rounds produced these TCR beta libraries. The first two PCR rounds used TRBV1-TRBV30 primers with a Cbeta primer, around 10 cycles each. TCRdb re-analysed the multiplex PCR reads in MiXCR, keeping a single row per CDR3 protein. The sample contains 100,000 or so distinct CDR3 sequences, 80% to 85% of which appear only once. Starting material for RNA and DNA co-extraction consisted of about 17-31 mg of unsorted bulk tissue.

Material for sequencing was liver tumor tissue from sampling region 3. As for subset: tumor region T3, left-lateral pole. The genes are TRBV28 and TRBJ1-1; no reliable D call. The TCR comes from a man aged 40-50 years with primary liver carcinoma and hepatitis B virus infection. CDR3 residues: CASIIGRLLITEAFF. Here the CDR3 DNA reads TGTGCCAGCATCATTGGACGGCTTCTGATCACTGAAGCTTTCTTT.